The rows below give T cell receptor beta chains drawn from one sample of a study of T-cell reconstitution after alpha-beta-depleted transplantation in children. TCRdb itself ran the PCR reads through MiXCR, one entry per CDR3 protein. The data hold about 600,000 distinct CDR3 sequences, with about 10% observed a single time. The source material was PBMCs from the stem cell graft donor, sampled from the stem cell graft. Receptor source: a human donor who donated a stem cell graft to a child with acute myeloid leukemia. Both conserved end residues are part of each CDR3. D genes are given only for firm matches. Size is stated for part of the rows, as once, few or many counts, or as a class when the clone is expanded.

v_call,clone_size,j_call,d_call,cdr3_aa,cdr3_nt
TRBV6-5,NA,TRBJ2-1,NA,CASSYKEGAYFGNEQFF,TGTGCCAGCAGTTACAAGGAGGGAGCTTATTTCGGCAATGAGCAGTTCTTC
TRBV29-1,many,TRBJ1-2,NA,CSVESRVYYGYTF,TGCAGCGTTGAATCTAGGGTTTACTATGGCTACACCTTC
TRBV18,NA,TRBJ1-5,TRBD1,CASSQTGVLSSNQPQHF,TGTGCCAGCTCACAGACAGGGGTACTCTCTAGCAATCAGCCCCAGCATTTT
TRBV7-3,NA,TRBJ1-1,NA,CASSLRPDNEAFF,TGTGCCAGCAGCTTACGACCGGACAATGAAGCTTTCTTT
TRBV20-1,few,TRBJ1-5,NA,CSAMRQGAFSNQPQHF,TGCAGTGCCATGCGTCAGGGAGCTTTTAGCAATCAGCCCCAGCATTTT
TRBV19,NA,TRBJ2-7,NA,CASSQAGYGDEQYF,TGTGCCAGTAGTCAAGCAGGCTATGGGGACGAGCAGTACTTC
TRBV9,few,TRBJ1-4,NA,CASSVGDEKLFF,TGTGCCAGCAGCGTCGGGGACGAAAAACTGTTTTTT
TRBV14,NA,TRBJ1-1,NA,CASSQAQTGAFF,TGTGCCAGCAGCCAAGCCCAGACAGGAGCTTTCTTT
TRBV20-1,few,TRBJ2-3,TRBD2,CSANSRLAGAHDTQYF,TGCAGTGCTAACTCGAGACTAGCGGGAGCTCATGATACGCAGTATTTT
TRBV6-1,many,TRBJ2-5,TRBD1,CASSPRGSWGEETQYF,TGTGCCAGCAGTCCCAGGGGGAGCTGGGGAGAGGAGACCCAGTACTTC
TRBV20-1,few,TRBJ2-3,NA,CSARGLKGTDTQYF,TGCAGTGCTAGAGGTCTAAAAGGCACAGATACGCAGTATTTT
TRBV10-2,NA,TRBJ2-7,TRBD2,CASGMTSASYEQDF,TGCGCCAGCGGCATGACTAGCGCGTCCTACGAGCAGGACTTC
TRBV6-5,NA,TRBJ2-5,NA,CASSYGGRQETQYF,TGTGCCAGCAGTTACGGAGGCCGCCAAGAGACCCAGTACTTC
TRBV30,few,TRBJ2-1,NA,CAWSPAWEQFF,TGTGCCTGGAGCCCTGCCTGGGAGCAGTTCTTC
TRBV29-1,many,TRBJ2-6,NA,CSALGLSGANVLTF,TGCAGCGCCCTGGGACTTTCTGGGGCCAACGTCCTGACTTTC